Shown below are 28 T cell receptor beta chains from a single sample sequenced in a study of neurological immune-mediated disorders. TCRdb itself ran the 5' RACE reads through MiXCR, one entry per CDR3 protein. The sample lists around 130,000 distinct CDR3 sequences; approximately 3.2% were seen once. The sequenced material came from PBMCs. These receptor sequences come from a woman aged 25 to 45 with multiple sclerosis.

This clonotype was recorded at least ten times. The chain uses TRBV12-3 or TRBV12-4 and TRBJ2-1; no clear D gene. The CDR3 is 14 amino acids. V lost 2 bases and J lost 5, with 10 bases in between. The CDR3 is CASSLLVGDNEQFF. The CDR3 DNA reads TGTGCCAGCAGTTTACTAGTTGGGGACAATGAGCAGTTCTTC.

This clonotype was recorded many times. V and J are TRBV10-3 and TRBJ2-1; 7 bases fit TRBD2. V shed 3 bases and J 7 bases; nucleotides not matched to a gene: 3. The CDR3 is 13 amino acids. Per germline, CDR1 ENHRY and CDR2 SYGVKD. The DNA of the CDR3 is TGTGCCATCAGTGACCTAGCGGTTAATGAGCAGTTCTTC. Translating it yields CAISDLAVNEQFF.

About this clonotype itself: This clone may be a read error of a much larger clone one base away. The chain couples TRBV18 to TRBJ1-4; D is unclear. Germline-derived CDR1 and CDR2 are KGHSH and LQKENI. This CDR3 spans 13 amino acids. Deletions cut 2 bases from V and 8 bases from J, with 9 bases between. The CDR3 protein is CASSPTPREKLFF. The DNA for the CDR3 is TGTGCCAGCTCACCAACTCCACGGGAAAAACTGTTTTTT.

This clonotype was observed at least ten times. CDR3 in amino acids: CSVENWTGASYEQYF. CDR3 nucleotide sequence: TGCAGCGTTGAAAATTGGACAGGGGCATCCTACGAGCAGTACTTC. This sequence joins TRBV29-1 and TRBJ2-7; 9 bases map to TRBD1. The CDR3 has 15 amino acids. Germline trimming cut 2 bases from V and 1 base from J; bases unmatched to any gene: 6. Germline CDR1 reads SQVTM; CDR2 reads ANQGSEA.

The sample holds many counts of this clonotype. Here the CDR3 DNA reads TGTGCCAGCAGCTTAGCAATGCCTAGCGGGAGTGACAATGAGCAGTTCTTC. It specifies CASSLAMPSGSDNEQFF. V usage is TRBV7-8 and J usage is TRBJ2-1; 10 bases match TRBD2. The J segment lost 5 bases and the V segment lost 0 bases, leaving 7 bases of the junction unmatched. The CDR3 sequence is 17 residues long. Germline CDR1 is SGHVS and CDR2 is FQNEAQ. Full variable domain (missing parts from reference TRBV7-8 and TRBJ2-1): GAGVSQSPRYKVAKRGQDVALRCDPISGHVSLFWYQQALGQGPEFLTYFQNEAQLDKSGLPSDRFFAERPEGSVSTLKIQRTQQEDSAVYLCASSLAMPSGSDNEQFFGPGTRLTVL.

This clonotype showed up just a few times. The CDR3 spells CAISGRRNTEAFF. The CDR3, as DNA: TGTGCCATCAGTGGACGGCGAAACACTGAAGCTTTCTTT. V is TRBV10-3 and J is TRBJ1-1, with unresolved D. Trimming stripped 4 bases from V and 2 bases from J, with 8 bases between. The CDR3 has 13 amino acids. Germline V gene data show CDR1 as ENHRY and CDR2 as SYGVKD.

This clonotype has at least ten counts. V is TRBV6-6 and J is TRBJ2-2; 9 nucleotides align to TRBD1. The CDR3 is made up of 17 amino acids. The germline gives CDR1 MNHNY, CDR2 SVGAGI (reference sequence). With 6 bases clipped from V and 4 bases from J, the junction kept 12 bases outside the gene matches. CDR3 sequence: CASSRDREPLGTGELFF. The CDR3 bases are TGTGCCAGCAGCCGGGACAGGGAGCCCCTCGGCACCGGGGAGCTGTTTTTT.

This clonotype was seen at least ten times. The chain has TRBV20-1 and TRBJ2-7, with D possibly called TRBD1 or TRBD2 (5 bases each). The CDR3 has 13 amino acids. In germline, CDR1 is DFQATT, CDR2 SNEGSKA (reference sequence). Trimming removed 5 bases at V and 4 bases at J, with 15 bases between. Here the CDR3 reads CSASGRPDYEQYF. The CDR3 nucleotides read TGCAGTGCTTCGGGACGGCCAGATTACGAGCAGTACTTC.

This clonotype showed up many times. The chain carries TRBV20-1 and TRBJ2-2; 9 nucleotides agree with TRBD2. After removal of 0 bases from V and 5 bases from J, the junction contained 7 bases not matched to a gene. The germline V gene has CDR1 DFQATT and CDR2 SNEGSKA (reference sequence). This CDR3 comprises 16 residues. CDR3 region: CSARDIASGATGELFF. CDR3 DNA: TGCAGTGCTAGAGATATAGCTAGCGGGGCAACCGGGGAGCTGTTTTTT.

This clonotype showed up many times. The chain carries TRBV20-1 and TRBJ2-7; TRBD1 matches at 9 bases. Germline V gene sequence: CDR1 DFQATT, CDR2 SNEGSKA (reference sequence). J lost 5 bases, V lost 5 bases, and 4 bases had no gene match. The CDR3 runs 12 residues. CDR3 in DNA: TGCAGTGCTGGGACAGGGAAGAACGAGCAGTACTTC. Protein product: CSAGTGKNEQYF.

In this sample, this clonotype turned up many times. The chain couples TRBV5-5 to TRBJ2-1; perhaps D is TRBD1 or TRBD2 (5 bases each). V was pared by 4 bases and J by 0 bases, with 14 bases between. This CDR3 contains 16 residues. The germline CDR1 and CDR2 sequences are SGHKS and YYEKEE (reference sequence). The CDR3 loop is CASSRGDLNSYNEQFF. The CDR3 region has the DNA TGTGCCAGCAGCAGGGGAGACTTAAACTCCTACAATGAGCAGTTCTTC.

This clonotype was seen repeatedly, ten times or more. This chain uses TRBV27 with TRBJ2-1; 8 bases map to TRBD2. Germline V gene data show CDR1 as MNHEY and CDR2 as SMNVEV (reference sequence). The CDR3 spans 15 residues. V gave up 2 bases and J gave up 4 bases; unmatched junction bases: 4. The CDR3 nucleotides are TGTGCCAGCAGTTTAGTGGGACTAGGGTACAATGAGCAGTTCTTC. Translating it yields CASSLVGLGYNEQFF.

This clonotype was seen many times. The chain has TRBV20-1 and TRBJ1-1; D may be TRBD1 (5 bases). The V gene's germline CDR1 is DFQATT and CDR2 SNEGSKA (reference sequence). V lost 3 bases and J 0 bases, leaving 14 bases between the germline ends. CDR3 length equals 15 residues. As DNA, the CDR3 is TGCAGTGCTAGGGGGGATTGGGGTTTGAACACTGAAGCTTTCTTT. Residues: CSARGDWGLNTEAFF.

This clonotype was seen repeatedly, ten times or more. The V and J genes are TRBV10-3 and TRBJ2-1, with D possibly TRBD2 on 6 matching bases. The CDR3 contains 15 residues. V gave up 7 bases and J gave up 2 bases, with 15 bases separating them. CDR1 and CDR2 (germline): ENHRY, SYGVKD. The CDR3 reads CAIMNGAGTYNEQFF. DNA for the CDR3: TGTGCCATCATGAATGGGGCGGGAACCTACAATGAGCAGTTCTTC.

At least ten counts were recorded for this clonotype. The chain employs TRBV18 and TRBJ2-7, with D tentatively TRBD1 or TRBD2 (5 bases each). Trimming cost V 3 bases and J 8 bases, with 11 bases left between them. CDR1 and CDR2 from the germline V gene are KGHSH and LQKENI. There are 12 residues in the CDR3. This CDR3 is CASSPDRDQQYF. The CDR3 bases are TGTGCCAGCTCACCCGACCGGGACCAGCAGTACTTC.

At least ten counts were recorded for this clonotype. This chain links TRBV9 with TRBJ1-6; maybe TRBD1 (6 bases). This CDR3 comprises 14 residues. V lost 0 bases, J lost 6 bases, and 7 bases lay in between. Germline V gene sequence: CDR1 SGDLS, CDR2 YYNGEE. The CDR3 sequence: CASSVEGVNSPLHF. The CDR3 coding sequence is TGTGCCAGCAGCGTAGAGGGGGTTAATTCACCCCTCCACTTT. Full variable domain (rest looked up from reference TRBV9 and TRBJ1-6): DSGVTQTPKHLITATGQRVTLRCSPRSGDLSVYWYQQSLDQGLQFLIQYYNGEERAKGNILERFSAQQFPDLHSELNLSSLELGDSALYFCASSVEGVNSPLHFGNGTRLTVT.

This clonotype was observed a single time. J is TRBJ1-2 and V is TRBV11-2; weak D call: TRBD1 (5 bases). Looked up from germline, CDR1 is SGHAT and CDR2 is FQNNGV. Between the trimmed V and J ends, which lost 5 bases and 2 bases, there was a span of 12 bases. This CDR3 comprises 14 residues. The CDR3 DNA reads as TGTGCCAGCAGCCCCGGAGGGGAAAACTATGGCTACACCTTC. The encoded protein is CASSPGGENYGYTF.

This clonotype was found many times. V and J are TRBV7-2 and TRBJ2-2; TRBD2 matches 8 bases. This CDR3 region has 15 residues. The ends lost 5 bases at V and 6 bases at J; junction bases unmatched: 8. From germline, CDR1 is SGHTA and CDR2 FQGNSA. The CDR3 region is CASSPTGGTAGELFF. CDR3 DNA: TGTGCCAGCAGCCCCACGGGGGGGACCGCCGGGGAGCTGTTTTTT.

In its sample, this clonotype was seen many times. The junction and the germline gene differ at one end; a read error may be behind it. This rearrangement joins TRBV13 to TRBJ1-1, with 9 bases aligning to TRBD1. This CDR3 spans 15 amino acids. The germline CDR1 and CDR2 sequences are PRHDT and FYEKMQ (reference sequence). CDR3: CASSQRGQGRAEVFF. The CDR3 DNA reads TGTGCCAGCAGCCAAAGGGGACAGGGTAGGGCTGAAGTTTTCTTT.

This clonotype was picked up many times. The rearrangement uses TRBV12-3 or TRBV12-4 and TRBJ2-3; 10 bases line up with TRBD2. V was pared by 3 bases and J by 0 bases, with 3 bases of the junction left unmatched. There are 16 residues in the CDR3. For the CDR3, the DNA is TGTGCCAGCAGTTTCCTAGCGGGGGCGAGCACAGATACGCAGTATTTT. It is translated as CASSFLAGASTDTQYF.

This clonotype was counted many times. This may stem from a read error, because a much larger clone lies one nucleotide away. The V and J genes are TRBV7-9 and TRBJ2-3; D uncertain. The CDR3 covers 11 residues. Germline V CDR1 and CDR2: SEHNR, FQNEAQ (reference sequence). Trimming removed 5 bases at V and 1 base at J, with 1 base between. As DNA, the CDR3 is TGTGCCAGCAGCCGCACAGATACGCAGTATTTT. Protein product: CASSRTDTQYF.

Ten or more counts support this clonotype. This chain connects TRBV20-1 to TRBJ2-7, with D unclear. V lost 0 bases and J lost 5, with 14 bases in between. This CDR3 is 14 amino acids long. The germline V gene has CDR1 DFQATT and CDR2 SNEGSKA (reference sequence). This CDR3 reads CSARDEYSLHEQYF. The CDR3 DNA follows: TGCAGTGCTAGAGATGAGTACAGCTTGCACGAGCAGTACTTC.

This clonotype was seen at least ten times. J is TRBJ1-1 and V is TRBV14; a weak D match, TRBD1 (5 bases). CDR1 is SGHDN and CDR2 is FVKESK in the germline V gene. The CDR3 consists of 15 residues. The germline V and J ends were trimmed by 4 bases and 0 bases, with 12 bases remaining between them. CDR3 protein: CASSPYQGLNTEAFF. Written as DNA, the CDR3 is TGTGCCAGCAGCCCGTACCAGGGACTGAACACTGAAGCTTTCTTT.

There are many counts of this clonotype. The V gene is TRBV19, the J gene TRBJ1-2; no firm D call. Germline-derived CDR1 and CDR2 are LNHDA and SQIVND (reference sequence). This CDR3 spans 14 amino acids. V lost 1 base and J 0 bases, leaving 6 bases between the germline ends. CDR3 bases: TGTGCCAGTAGTATAGGCGGAGCTAACTATGGCTACACCTTC. The encoded protein is CASSIGGANYGYTF.

This clonotype has ten or more counts. The chain uses TRBV7-2 and TRBJ1-4; TRBD1 is a possible D gene (6 bases). V lost 4 bases, J lost 4 bases, and 22 bases lay in between. The germline CDR1 and CDR2 sequences are SGHTA and FQGNSA. The CDR3 sequence is 18 residues long. In DNA form, the CDR3 reads TGTGCCAGCAGCTACACAGGGTTGCCGTCCCAGATTAATGAAAAACTGTTTTTT. It encodes CASSYTGLPSQINEKLFF.

This clonotype was seen ten or more times. The chain uses TRBV5-1 and TRBJ1-1; weak D call: TRBD1 (6 bases). V lost 0 bases, J lost 5 bases, and 11 bases lay in between. This CDR3 comprises 14 residues. Germline V gene lookup returns CDR1 SGHRS and CDR2 YFSETQ. For the CDR3, the DNA is TGCGCCAGCAGCTTGGAACAGGGATGGACTGAAGCTTTCTTT. It yields the protein CASSLEQGWTEAFF. Variable domain in full (rest from reference TRBV5-1 and TRBJ1-1): KAGVTQTPRYLIKTRGQQVTLSCSPISGHRSVSWYQQTPGQGLQFLFEYFSETQRNKGNFPGRFSGRQFSNSRSEMNVSTLELGDSALYLCASSLEQGWTEAFFGQGTRLTVV.

This clonotype was seen at least ten times. This chain connects TRBV20-1 to TRBJ2-7; the D gene is possibly TRBD2 (5 bases). Germline CDR1 is DFQATT and CDR2 is SNEGSKA (reference sequence). The V and J ends lost 4 bases and 6 bases respectively, with 16 bases between them. The CDR3 has 13 residues. CDR3 DNA sequence: TGCAGTGCTAAAGGGCTAGCTCTAGGCGAGCAGTACTTC. Protein product: CSAKGLALGEQYF.

This clonotype turned up a few times. A much more abundant neighbour one base away suggests this may be a read error. The genes are TRBV29-1 and TRBJ2-2, with D possibly called TRBD1 or TRBD2 (5 bases each). The CDR3 has 12 amino acids. The germline V gene encodes CDR1 SQVTM and CDR2 ANQGSEA. CDR3 protein: CSARENTWELFF. In DNA, the CDR3 is TGCAGTGCCAGGGAGAACACCTGGGAGCTGTTTTTT.